A selection of T cell receptor beta chains follows, all from one sample in a study of regulatory T cells in long-lasting Graves disease. TCRdb re-derived calls from the multiplex PCR reads in MiXCR, one entry per CDR3 protein. The data hold about 420,000 distinct CDR3 sequences, with roughly 17% observed a single time. These records were also assigned to another study, of T cells in Graves' hyperthyroidism and ophthalmopathy.

Specimen: peripheral blood mononuclear cells (PBMCs), collected at new diagnosis, from a patient treated with antithyroid drugs. The receptors were gathered from a woman in her late teens or twenties with Graves disease. Each CDR3 is given without its conserved first and last residue. Fields, in order: V gene, D gene, J gene, CDR3 protein. The D gene is left open where the match is weak.

V gene: TRBV18; D gene: -; J gene: TRBJ2-2; CDR3 protein: ASSPRGSGTGELF
V gene: TRBV28; D gene: TRBD2; J gene: TRBJ2-3; CDR3 protein: AIVAGVDTQY
V gene: TRBV13; D gene: TRBD2; J gene: TRBJ2-7; CDR3 protein: ASRISGRSYEQY
V gene: TRBV7-8; D gene: TRBD1; J gene: TRBJ1-3; CDR3 protein: ASSRGDSSGNTIY
V gene: TRBV3-1; D gene: -; J gene: TRBJ1-6; CDR3 protein: ASSQDGPGPSVNSPLH
V gene: TRBV12-3/TRBV12-4; D gene: -; J gene: TRBJ2-1; CDR3 protein: ASSLGSGDEQF
V gene: TRBV5-4; D gene: TRBD1; J gene: TRBJ1-5; CDR3 protein: ASSLGGAGGNQPQH
V gene: TRBV30; D gene: -; J gene: TRBJ1-4; CDR3 protein: AYDGLFNEKLF
V gene: TRBV2; D gene: -; J gene: TRBJ1-5; CDR3 protein: ASSDSGISNQPQH
V gene: TRBV11-2; D gene: TRBD2; J gene: TRBJ2-3; CDR3 protein: ASSLDMELAGVLGQY
V gene: TRBV6-2/TRBV6-3; D gene: -; J gene: TRBJ2-5; CDR3 protein: ASSFWNEETQY
V gene: TRBV7-9; D gene: -; J gene: TRBJ2-1; CDR3 protein: ASSFPGGSYNEQF
V gene: TRBV5-1; D gene: -; J gene: TRBJ2-5; CDR3 protein: ASSSGLQETQY
V gene: TRBV30; D gene: -; J gene: TRBJ2-5; CDR3 protein: AWSVTCRVIAGQETQY
V gene: TRBV6-2/TRBV6-3; D gene: -; J gene: TRBJ1-5; CDR3 protein: ASSYSRWGNQPQH
V gene: TRBV6-1; D gene: TRBD2; J gene: TRBJ2-1; CDR3 protein: ASSVLAANGEQF
V gene: TRBV7-6; D gene: -; J gene: TRBJ2-3; CDR3 protein: ASSLAWARDSSTDTQY
V gene: TRBV19; D gene: -; J gene: TRBJ2-3; CDR3 protein: ASSINRYRADTQY
V gene: TRBV6-1; D gene: -; J gene: TRBJ1-5; CDR3 protein: ASRSFPGDLGQPQH
V gene: TRBV7-9; D gene: TRBD1; J gene: TRBJ2-1; CDR3 protein: ASSQGQGFNEQF
V gene: TRBV28; D gene: TRBD1; J gene: TRBJ2-1; CDR3 protein: ASRDSTYNEQF
V gene: TRBV12-3/TRBV12-4; D gene: -; J gene: TRBJ1-2; CDR3 protein: ASRPRIRGAGYT
V gene: TRBV29-1; D gene: -; J gene: TRBJ1-2; CDR3 protein: SVERLDGYT
V gene: TRBV7-2; D gene: -; J gene: TRBJ2-3; CDR3 protein: ASSETTDTQY
V gene: TRBV2; D gene: TRBD1; J gene: TRBJ1-2; CDR3 protein: ASTAGGFGYT
V gene: TRBV18; D gene: TRBD1; J gene: TRBJ2-5; CDR3 protein: ASSPGSLQGFETQY
V gene: TRBV18; D gene: -; J gene: TRBJ2-7; CDR3 protein: ASSPLGGSSYEQY
V gene: TRBV6-5; D gene: TRBD2; J gene: TRBJ2-3; CDR3 protein: ASSYMGLAASTDTQY
V gene: TRBV29-1; D gene: -; J gene: TRBJ1-2; CDR3 protein: SVTGTNYGYT
V gene: TRBV7-3; D gene: TRBD2; J gene: TRBJ2-3; CDR3 protein: ASSYGRVSTDTQY
V gene: TRBV7-7; D gene: -; J gene: TRBJ2-3; CDR3 protein: ASSLGRGTVDTQY
V gene: TRBV5-4; D gene: -; J gene: TRBJ1-1; CDR3 protein: ASSLVGAPGEAF